Sequencing of this T cell receptor beta chain was carried out in a study of blood T cells in healthy people across ages. General study points: Fewer expanded clones and more diversity marked long-lived versus aged donors.

The authors ran a second PCR of about 6 to 11 cycles using a sample-barcoded 5' primer and a J-beta primer mix. Every single cDNA molecule received a tag from a template-switch adaptor with 12 random nucleotides. TCRdb redid the calling of the 5' RACE reads with MiXCR, one entry per CDR3 protein. The sample includes 700,000 to 900,000 distinct CDR3 sequences, 53% seen only once; the top ten take roughly two fifths. Points on this clonotype: Antigen: not known.

V gave up 4 bases and J gave up 8 bases, with 15 bases separating them. The germline V gene encodes CDR1 SQVTM and CDR2 ANQGSEA. This CDR3 spans 13 amino acids. Isolating PBMCs gave at least 6 million of these cells per sample. No fewer than 5.5 micrograms of total RNA were isolated from every sample. The TCR originated in a man older than 75 in good health. The chain carries TRBV29-1 and TRBJ2-1; D remains unclear. The specimen sequenced was blood. CDR3: CSVAGLVVYEQFF. In DNA, the CDR3 is TGCAGCGTTGCAGGTCTAGTGGTTTATGAGCAGTTCTTC.